This T cell receptor beta chain emerged from a study of cytomegalovirus exposure and HLA in healthy donors. Study-level findings and limits: About 90% or about 30% of the time was how often most TCR beta V segments were productive, according to an earlier analysis. Reported results showed that the classifier diagnosed cytomegalovirus status with high specificity and sensitivity. Rare sequences made up most TCRs, while some public TCRs were found in many donors. TCR beta sequences numbering 15,000 to 20,000 were associated with HLA alleles at 0.05 false discovery rate in a later analysis.

PCR involved 60 Vbeta and 13 Jbeta primers. Repertoires were generated with immunoSEQ multiplex PCR, while TCRdb's copy carries only in-frame clones and drops some. The repertoire holds roughly 150,000 clones, with around 72% as singletons. This clone was seen a few times. The antigen is not known. This CDR3 contains 16 residues. V lost 1 base to trimming and J lost 2 bases, with 10 bases between them. CDR1 is SGHDT and CDR2 is YYEEEE in the germline V gene. Material for sequencing was PBMCs. The chain carries TRBV5-6 and TRBJ2-6; perhaps TRBD1 as D (5 bases). The TCR originated in a man aged 40-55 years in good health and CMV-seronegative. The chain's CDR3 is CASSLSVRAGANVLTF. The CDR3 nucleotides read TGTGCCAGCAGCTTGTCTGTCAGGGCTGGGGCCAACGTCCTGACTTTC.